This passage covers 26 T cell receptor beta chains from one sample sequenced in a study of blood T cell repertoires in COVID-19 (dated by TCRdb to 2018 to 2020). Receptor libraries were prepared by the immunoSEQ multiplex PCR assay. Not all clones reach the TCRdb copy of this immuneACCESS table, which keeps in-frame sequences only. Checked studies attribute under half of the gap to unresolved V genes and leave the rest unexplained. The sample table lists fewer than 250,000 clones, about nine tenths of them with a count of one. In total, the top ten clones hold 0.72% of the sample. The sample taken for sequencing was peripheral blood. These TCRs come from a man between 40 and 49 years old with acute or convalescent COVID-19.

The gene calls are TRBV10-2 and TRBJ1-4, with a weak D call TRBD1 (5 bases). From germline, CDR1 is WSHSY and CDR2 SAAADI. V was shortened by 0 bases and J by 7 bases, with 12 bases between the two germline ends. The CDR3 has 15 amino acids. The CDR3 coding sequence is TGCGCCAGCAGTGAGTCGACGGGGGAGGGTGAAAAACTGTTTTTT. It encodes CASSESTGEGEKLFF.

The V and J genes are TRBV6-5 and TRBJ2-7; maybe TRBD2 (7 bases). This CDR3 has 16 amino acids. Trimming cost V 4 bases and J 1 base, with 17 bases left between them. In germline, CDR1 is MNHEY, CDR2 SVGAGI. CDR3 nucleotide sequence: TGTGCCAGCAGTTCACAAGGAGGGGGGGCGTCCTACGAGCAGTACTTC. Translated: CASSSQGGGASYEQYF.

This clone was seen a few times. The chain's CDR3 is CASSLQGFSGNTIYF. Written as DNA, the CDR3 is TGTGCCAGCAGTTTACAGGGTTTCTCTGGAAACACCATATATTTT. The genes are TRBV11-3 and TRBJ1-3; D may be TRBD1 (6 bases). The CDR3 covers 15 residues. V lost 6 bases and J 0 bases, leaving 12 bases between the germline ends. In germline, CDR1 is SGHNT, CDR2 YENEEA.

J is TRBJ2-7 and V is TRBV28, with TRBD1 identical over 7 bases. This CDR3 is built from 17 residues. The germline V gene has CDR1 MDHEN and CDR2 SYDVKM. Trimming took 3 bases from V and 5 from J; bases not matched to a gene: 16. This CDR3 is CASSFNTLAGGSHEQYF. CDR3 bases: TGTGCCAGCAGTTTCAACACCTTGGCAGGGGGATCCCACGAGCAGTACTTC.

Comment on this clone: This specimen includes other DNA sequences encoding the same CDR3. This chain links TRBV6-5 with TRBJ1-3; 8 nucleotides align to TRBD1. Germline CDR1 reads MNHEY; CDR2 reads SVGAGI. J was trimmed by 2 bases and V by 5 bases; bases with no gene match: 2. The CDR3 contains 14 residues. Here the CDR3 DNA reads TGTGCCAGCAGTAGGACAGGGACTGGAAACACCATATATTTT. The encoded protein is CASSRTGTGNTIYF.

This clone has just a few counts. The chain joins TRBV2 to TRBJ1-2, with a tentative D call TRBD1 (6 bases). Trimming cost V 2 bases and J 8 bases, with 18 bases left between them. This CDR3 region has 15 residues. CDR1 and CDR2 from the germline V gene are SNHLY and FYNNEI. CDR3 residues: CASSELAGDMSGYTF. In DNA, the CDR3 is TGTGCCAGCAGTGAATTAGCAGGGGATATGAGCGGCTACACCTTC.

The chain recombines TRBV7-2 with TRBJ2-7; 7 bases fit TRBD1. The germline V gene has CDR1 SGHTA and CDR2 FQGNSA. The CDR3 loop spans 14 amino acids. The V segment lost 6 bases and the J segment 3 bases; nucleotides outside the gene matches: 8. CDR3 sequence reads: CASRPTGWVYEQYF. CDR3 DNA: TGTGCCAGCAGACCGACAGGGTGGGTCTACGAGCAGTACTTC.

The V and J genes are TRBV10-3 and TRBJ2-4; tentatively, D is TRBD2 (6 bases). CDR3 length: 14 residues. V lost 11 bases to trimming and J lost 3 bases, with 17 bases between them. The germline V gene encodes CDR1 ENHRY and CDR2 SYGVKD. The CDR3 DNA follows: TGTGCCGCCGCCCCCATAGCGGACAAAAACATTCAGTACTTC. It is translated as CAAAPIADKNIQYF.

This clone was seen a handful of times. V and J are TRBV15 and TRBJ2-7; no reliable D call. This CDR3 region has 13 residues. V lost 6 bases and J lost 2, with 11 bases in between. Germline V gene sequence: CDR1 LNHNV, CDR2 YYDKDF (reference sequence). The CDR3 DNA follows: TGTGCCACCAGTCTGGGCAGGACCTACGAGCAGTACTTC. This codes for CATSLGRTYEQYF.

CDR3 protein: CASSQGRGGGYTF. DNA for the CDR3: TGTGCCAGCAGCCAGGGTAGGGGAGGCGGCTACACCTTC. The chain is built from TRBV14 and TRBJ1-2; possible D gene TRBD1, 5 bases. The CDR3 is made up of 13 amino acids. Deletions cut 3 bases from V and 8 bases from J, with 13 bases between. The germline V gene has CDR1 SGHDN and CDR2 FVKESK.

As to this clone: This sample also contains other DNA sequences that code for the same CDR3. The CDR3 bases are TGCGCCAGCAGCTTAACACGCAACACTGAAGCTTTCTTT. Protein product: CASSLTRNTEAFF. The chain employs TRBV5-1 and TRBJ1-1; D is unclear. CDR3 length: 13 amino acids. Germline CDR1 is SGHRS and CDR2 is YFSETQ. Trimming cost V 2 bases and J 2 bases, with 7 bases left between them.

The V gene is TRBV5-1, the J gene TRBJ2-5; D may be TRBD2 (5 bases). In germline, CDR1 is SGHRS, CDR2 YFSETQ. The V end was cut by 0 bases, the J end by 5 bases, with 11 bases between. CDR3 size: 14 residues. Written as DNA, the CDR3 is TGCGCCAGCAGCTTGGACCTAAGGAGGGAGACCCAGTACTTC. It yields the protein CASSLDLRRETQYF.

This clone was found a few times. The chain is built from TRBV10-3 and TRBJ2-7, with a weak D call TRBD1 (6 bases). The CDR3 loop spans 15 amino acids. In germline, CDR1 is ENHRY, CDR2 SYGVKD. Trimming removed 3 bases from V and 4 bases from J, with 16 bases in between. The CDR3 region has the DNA TGTGCCATCAGTGAATTGACCGGGACAAATTACGAGCAGTACTTC. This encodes CAISELTGTNYEQYF.

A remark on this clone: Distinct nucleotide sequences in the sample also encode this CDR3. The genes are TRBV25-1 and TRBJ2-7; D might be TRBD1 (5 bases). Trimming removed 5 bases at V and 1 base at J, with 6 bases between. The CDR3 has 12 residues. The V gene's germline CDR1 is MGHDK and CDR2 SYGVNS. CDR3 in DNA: TGTGCCAGCAGTAGGGGATCCTACGAGCAGTACTTC. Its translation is CASSRGSYEQYF.

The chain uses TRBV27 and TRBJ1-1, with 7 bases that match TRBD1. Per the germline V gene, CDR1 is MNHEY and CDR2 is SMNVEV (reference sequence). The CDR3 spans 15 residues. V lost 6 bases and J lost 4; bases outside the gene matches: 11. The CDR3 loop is CASSRGGTVGTEAFF. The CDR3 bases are TGTGCCAGCAGCCGTGGCGGGACAGTTGGCACTGAAGCTTTCTTT.

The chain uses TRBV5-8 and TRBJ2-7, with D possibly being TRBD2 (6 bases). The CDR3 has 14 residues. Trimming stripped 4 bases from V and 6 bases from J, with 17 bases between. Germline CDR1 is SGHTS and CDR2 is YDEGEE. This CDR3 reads CASSPRLETLEQYF. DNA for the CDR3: TGTGCCAGCAGCCCGCGACTAGAAACTCTCGAGCAGTACTTC.

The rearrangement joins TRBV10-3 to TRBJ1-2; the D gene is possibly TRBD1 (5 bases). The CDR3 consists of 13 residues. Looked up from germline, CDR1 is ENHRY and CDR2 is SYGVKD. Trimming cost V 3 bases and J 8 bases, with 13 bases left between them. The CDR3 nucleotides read TGTGCCATCAGTGATTCCAGGGTTGAAGGCTACACCTTC. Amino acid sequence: CAISDSRVEGYTF.

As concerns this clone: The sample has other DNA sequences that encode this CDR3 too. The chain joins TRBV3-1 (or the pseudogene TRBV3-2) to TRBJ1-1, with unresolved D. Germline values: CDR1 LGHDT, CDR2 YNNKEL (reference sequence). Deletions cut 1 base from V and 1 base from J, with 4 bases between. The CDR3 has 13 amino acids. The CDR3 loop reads CASSQGRNTEAFF. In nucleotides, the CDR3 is TGTGCCAGCAGCCAAGGTAGGAACACTGAAGCTTTCTTT.

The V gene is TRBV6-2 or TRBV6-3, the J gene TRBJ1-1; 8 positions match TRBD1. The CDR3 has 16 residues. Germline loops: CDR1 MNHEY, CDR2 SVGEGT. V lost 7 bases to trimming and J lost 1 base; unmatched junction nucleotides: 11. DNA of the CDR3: TGTGCCAGCATCCCAGGGGGCCAGGGGGCGAACACTGAAGCTTTCTTT. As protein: CASIPGGQGANTEAFF.

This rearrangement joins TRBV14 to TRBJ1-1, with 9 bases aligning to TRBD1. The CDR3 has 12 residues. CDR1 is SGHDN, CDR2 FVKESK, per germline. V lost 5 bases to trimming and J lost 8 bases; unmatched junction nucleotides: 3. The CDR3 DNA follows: TGTGCCAGCAGCGGGACAGGGAGAGAAGCTTTCTTT. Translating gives CASSGTGREAFF.

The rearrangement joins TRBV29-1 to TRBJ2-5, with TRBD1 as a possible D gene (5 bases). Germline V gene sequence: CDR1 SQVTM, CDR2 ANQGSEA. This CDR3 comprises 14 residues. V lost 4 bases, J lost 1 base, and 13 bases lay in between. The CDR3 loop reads CSVGRQSLQETQYF. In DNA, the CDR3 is TGCAGCGTTGGCCGACAGAGTCTCCAAGAGACCCAGTACTTC.

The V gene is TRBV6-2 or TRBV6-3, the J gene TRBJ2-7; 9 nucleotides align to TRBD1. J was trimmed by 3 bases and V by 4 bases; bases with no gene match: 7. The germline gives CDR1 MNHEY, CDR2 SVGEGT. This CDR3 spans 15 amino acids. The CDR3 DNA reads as TGTGCCAGCAGTTCGGTAGTGACAGGGGGCTACGAGCAGTACTTC. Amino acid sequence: CASSSVVTGGYEQYF.

CDR3 amino acids: CSASPSSYEQYF. As DNA, the CDR3 is TGCAGTGCTAGTCCTAGCTCCTACGAGCAGTACTTC. The gene calls are TRBV20-1 and TRBJ2-7; D unresolved. This CDR3 spans 12 amino acids. The V gene lost 3 bases and the J gene lost 0 bases, with 6 bases spanning the gap. In germline, CDR1 is DFQATT, CDR2 SNEGSKA (reference sequence).

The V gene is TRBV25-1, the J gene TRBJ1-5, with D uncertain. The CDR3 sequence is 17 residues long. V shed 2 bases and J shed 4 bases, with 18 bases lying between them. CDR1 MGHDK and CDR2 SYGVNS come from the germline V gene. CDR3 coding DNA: TGTGCCAGCAGTGAAGATGCGGGTACCTCCCCAAATCAGCCCCAGCATTTT. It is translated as CASSEDAGTSPNQPQHF.

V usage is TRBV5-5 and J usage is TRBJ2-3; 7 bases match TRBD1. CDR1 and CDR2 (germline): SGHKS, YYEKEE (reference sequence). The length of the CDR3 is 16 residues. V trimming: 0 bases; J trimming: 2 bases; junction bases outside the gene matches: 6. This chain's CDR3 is CASSLAQGGLTDTQYF. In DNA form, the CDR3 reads TGTGCCAGCAGCTTGGCGCAAGGGGGCCTCACAGATACGCAGTATTTT.

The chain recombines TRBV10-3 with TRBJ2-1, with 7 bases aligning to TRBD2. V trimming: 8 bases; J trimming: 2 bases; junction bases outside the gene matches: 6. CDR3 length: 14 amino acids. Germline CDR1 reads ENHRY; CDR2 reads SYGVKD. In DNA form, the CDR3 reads TGTGCCATCGGGGAGGGGAGAACCTACAATGAGCAGTTCTTC. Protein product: CAIGEGRTYNEQFF.